The 17 T cell receptor beta chains listed next were all sequenced from one sample in a study of Ad26.COV2.S vaccination and SARS-CoV-2 variants. The treatment here: 15 to 20 received Ad26.COV2.S at low or high dose, single or two shots; roughly five received placebo; per-sample allocation not given. Collection of samples fell on day 63 after the first vaccine or placebo injection. The repertoire was sequenced with immunoSEQ multiplex PCR; TCRdb's copy has only in-frame clones and lacks some. The sample lists roughly 400,000 clones, over 75% occurring once. Sequencing used peripheral blood, obtained in a trial of Ad26.COV2.S vaccine versus placebo. The origin of the receptors is a person aged 18 to 65 who received the Ad26.COV2.S COVID-19 vaccine or a placebo.

The table lists this clone with a count of one. V usage is TRBV6-1 and J usage is TRBJ2-1; D is perhaps TRBD1 or TRBD2 (5 bases each). The CDR3 spans 14 residues. V was shortened by 0 bases and J by 9 bases, with 12 bases between the two germline ends. Germline V gene data show CDR1 as MNHNS and CDR2 as SASEGT. The CDR3 region is CASSEAQGASEQFF. The CDR3 DNA sequence: TGTGCCAGCAGTGAAGCGCAGGGAGCTAGTGAGCAGTTCTTC.

The chain is built from TRBV3-1 (or the pseudogene TRBV3-2) and TRBJ1-1, with D perhaps TRBD1 (5 bases). Between the trimmed V and J ends, which lost 4 bases and 8 bases, there was a span of 17 bases. Germline V gene lookup returns CDR1 LGHDT and CDR2 YNNKEL (reference sequence). This CDR3 comprises 14 residues. The CDR3 protein is CASSPRDKGLEAFF. DNA for the CDR3: TGTGCCAGCAGCCCCCGAGACAAGGGGTTAGAAGCTTTCTTT.

CDR3: CASKDHSDLYEQYF. In nucleotides, the CDR3 is TGTGCCAGTAAAGATCACAGCGACCTCTACGAGCAGTACTTC. This chain uses TRBV19 with TRBJ2-7, with unresolved D. V gave up 7 bases and J gave up 3 bases, with 16 bases separating them. Germline CDR1 and CDR2: LNHDA and SQIVND (reference sequence). There are 14 residues in the CDR3.

J is TRBJ1-5 and V is TRBV6-1; D not certain. Looked up from germline, CDR1 is MNHNS and CDR2 is SASEGT. The V and J ends lost 3 bases and 7 bases respectively, with 13 bases between them. The CDR3 sequence is 14 residues long. The CDR3 is CASSEHPGGQPQHF. The CDR3, as DNA: TGTGCCAGCAGTGAGCATCCCGGAGGGCAGCCCCAGCATTTT.

The CDR3 loop is CASSPSVQETQYF. The CDR3 coding sequence is TGTGCCAGCAGCCCTAGCGTACAAGAGACCCAGTACTTC. This rearrangement joins TRBV11-3 to TRBJ2-5, with D possibly TRBD2 on 6 matching bases. This CDR3 region has 13 residues. V was cut by 5 bases and J by 2 bases, with 9 bases left in between. Germline CDR1 SGHNT, CDR2 YENEEA.

The chain employs TRBV6-5 and TRBJ1-6; 10 bases align to TRBD1. Trimming cost V 6 bases and J 10 bases; bases outside gene matches: 3. Per the germline V gene, CDR1 is MNHEY and CDR2 is SVGAGI. CDR3 length: 13 residues. The CDR3 protein is CASRETGGSPLHF. DNA of the CDR3: TGTGCCAGCAGGGAGACAGGGGGCTCACCCCTCCACTTT.

The chain links TRBV10-3 to TRBJ1-1; D is possibly TRBD1 (5 bases). From germline, CDR1 is ENHRY and CDR2 SYGVKD. The V gene lost 4 bases and the J gene lost 5 bases, with 11 bases spanning the gap. This CDR3 comprises 13 residues. CDR3 bases: TGTGCCATCAGTGCGGAGGGGCGGACTGAAGCTTTCTTT. Translating it yields CAISAEGRTEAFF.

V is TRBV29-1 and J is TRBJ2-7; 7 bases are a match to TRBD1. The germline V gene encodes CDR1 SQVTM and CDR2 ANQGSEA. V shed 5 bases, J shed 2 bases, and the junction held 3 bases outside the gene matches. The CDR3 length is 12 residues. The CDR3 here is CSVSTGPYEQYF. CDR3 bases: TGCAGCGTTTCGACAGGGCCCTACGAGCAGTACTTC.

This chain uses TRBV5-4 with TRBJ2-2; 8 nucleotides line up with TRBD1. With 3 bases clipped from V and 2 bases from J, the junction kept 3 bases outside the gene matches. Germline CDR1 reads SGHNT; CDR2 reads YYREEE (reference sequence). CDR3 length equals 15 residues. The DNA of the CDR3 is TGTGCCAGCAGCTCAGGGGGCATTAACACCGGGGAGCTGTTTTTT. This sequence encodes CASSSGGINTGELFF.

Only a few counts were recorded for this clone. The chain employs TRBV6-5 and TRBJ1-2; perhaps TRBD1 as D (5 bases). V was shortened by 6 bases and J by 6 bases, with 8 bases between the two germline ends. Germline lookup yields CDR1 MNHEY and CDR2 SVGAGI. The CDR3 covers 11 residues. The DNA for the CDR3 is TGTGCCAGCAGCAGGGAGCATGGCTACACCTTC. It yields the protein CASSREHGYTF.

The V gene is TRBV6-1, the J gene TRBJ1-5; D is unclear. CDR1 is MNHNS, CDR2 SASEGT, per germline. The V end was cut by 3 bases, the J end by 6 bases, with 9 bases between. The CDR3 runs 13 residues. The CDR3 region has the DNA TGTGCCAGCAGTGACAGGTCGGTTCAGCCCCAGCATTTT. The encoded protein is CASSDRSVQPQHF.

The chain joins TRBV7-2 to TRBJ2-5; 7 bases fit TRBD1. This CDR3 comprises 16 residues. The V and J ends lost 4 bases and 2 bases, in that order; junction bases with no gene match: 10. Germline values: CDR1 SGHTA, CDR2 FQGNSA. CDR3 protein: CASSSPDRAIQETQYF. In DNA, the CDR3 is TGTGCCAGCAGCTCACCCGACAGGGCGATACAAGAGACCCAGTACTTC.

The chain is built from TRBV9 and TRBJ2-1; 8 nucleotides agree with TRBD2. The CDR3 extends over 17 amino acids. V dropped 5 bases and J dropped 4; count of bases not matched to a gene: 14. From germline, CDR1 is SGDLS and CDR2 YYNGEE. In nucleotides, the CDR3 is TGTGCCAGCAGTCCCAGGGTGGCTAGCGGGTTATACAATGAGCAGTTCTTC. Its protein is CASSPRVASGLYNEQFF.

V usage is TRBV18 and J usage is TRBJ2-2, with 10 bases identical to TRBD1. Trimming at V came to 6 bases and at J to 4 bases, leaving 14 bases not matched to a gene. The CDR3 spans 18 residues. Germline loops: CDR1 KGHSH, CDR2 LQKENI. The CDR3 region is CASSRLTGGSKGTGELFF. The CDR3 bases are TGTGCCAGCTCTCGACTGACAGGGGGCTCGAAGGGCACCGGGGAGCTGTTTTTT.

As for this clone: The sample contains more than one DNA sequence encoding this CDR3. The chain is built from TRBV9 and TRBJ2-3, with D uncertain. Germline lookup yields CDR1 SGDLS and CDR2 YYNGEE. Trimming took off 0 bases at V and 0 bases at J, with 5 bases between the two ends. CDR3 length equals 14 residues. This CDR3 reads CASSVAPSTDTQYF. The CDR3 DNA reads TGTGCCAGCAGCGTAGCTCCCAGCACAGATACGCAGTATTTT.

The CDR3 bases are TGCAGTGCTAGTCGCCCGGGAGTCAGCAATGAGCAGTTCTTC. It specifies CSASRPGVSNEQFF. The chain links TRBV20-1 to TRBJ2-1; maybe TRBD2 (6 bases). V was cut by 3 bases and J by 6 bases, with 15 bases left in between. This CDR3 comprises 14 residues. Germline V gene lookup returns CDR1 DFQATT and CDR2 SNEGSKA (reference sequence).

The V gene is TRBV4-1, the J gene TRBJ2-6; the D gene could be TRBD1 or TRBD2 (5 bases each). The CDR3 is made up of 17 amino acids. V was pared by 6 bases and J by 0 bases, with 15 bases between. Germline V gene data show CDR1 as MGHRA and CDR2 as YSYEKL. CDR3 nucleotides: TGCGCCAGCAGTCCCACCCGGGGACGCTCTGGGGCCAACGTCCTGACTTTC. Translating gives CASSPTRGRSGANVLTF.